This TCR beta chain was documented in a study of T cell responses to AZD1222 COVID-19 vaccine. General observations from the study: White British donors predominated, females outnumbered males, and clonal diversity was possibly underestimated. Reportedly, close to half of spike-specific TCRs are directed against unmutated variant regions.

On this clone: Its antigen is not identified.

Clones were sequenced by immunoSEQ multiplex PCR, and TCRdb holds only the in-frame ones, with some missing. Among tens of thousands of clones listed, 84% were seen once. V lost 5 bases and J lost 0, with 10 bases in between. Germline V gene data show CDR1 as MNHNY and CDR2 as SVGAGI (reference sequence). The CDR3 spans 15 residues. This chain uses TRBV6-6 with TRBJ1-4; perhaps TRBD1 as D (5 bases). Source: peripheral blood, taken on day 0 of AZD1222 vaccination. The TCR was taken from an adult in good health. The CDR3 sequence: CASSDPGATNEKLFF. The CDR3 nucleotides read TGTGCCAGCAGTGATCCGGGGGCAACTAATGAAAAACTGTTTTTT.